Listed below are T cell receptor beta chains from one sample, sequenced in a study of blood T cell repertoires in COVID-19. Assay used: immunoSEQ multiplex PCR; TCRdb lists only in-frame clones, some missing. The table has about 170,000 clones, roughly four fifths seen once. Sequenced material: peripheral blood. The source of these receptors is a woman older than 75 with COVID-19, enrolled during active disease. Each CDR3 is given with its conserved first and last residue. The D gene is left open where the match is weak. Part of the rows lack a size; the others show once, few, many or a class for expanded clones.

d_call	cdr3_length	clone_size	v_call	j_call	cdr3_nt	cdr3_aa
TRBD2	15	-	TRBV7-2	TRBJ2-5	TGTGCCAGCAGCTACGGACTAGCGCGGGAAGAGACCCAGTACTTC	CASSYGLAREETQYF
TRBD1	15	-	TRBV19	TRBJ2-3	TGTGCCAGTAGTATCGGGACAGGGTCAGCAGATACGCAGTATTTT	CASSIGTGSADTQYF
-	18	-	TRBV11-2	TRBJ1-3	TGTGCCAGCAGCTTAAGATCTATGCGTTTCCTCTCTGGAAACACCATATATTTT	CASSLRSMRFLSGNTIYF
TRBD1	15	-	TRBV6-6	TRBJ1-2	TGTGCCAGCAATCCACAGGGGGTACGGACTAGTGGCTACACCTTC	CASNPQGVRTSGYTF
-	12	-	TRBV18	TRBJ1-1	TGTGCCAGCTCAGACGACCGACTATGGGCTTTCTTT	CASSDDRLWAFF
-	13	-	TRBV5-4	TRBJ2-3	TGTGCCAGCAGCTGGGGGCGCACAGATACGCAGTATTTT	CASSWGRTDTQYF
-	17	-	TRBV5-1	TRBJ2-3	TGCGCCAGCAGCCTAGCCTCAGGACAGTTAATTATGGATACGCAGTATTTT	CASSLASGQLIMDTQYF
TRBD2	12	few	TRBV10-3	TRBJ2-7	TGTGCCATCAGCCGGACTAGCTTTGAGCAGTACTTC	CAISRTSFEQYF
TRBD1	15	-	TRBV9	TRBJ1-2	TGTGCCAGCAGCGTTGGACAGGGGGGGTACTATGGCTACACCTTC	CASSVGQGGYYGYTF
-	14	-	TRBV3-1/TRBV3-2	TRBJ1-5	TGTGCCAGCAGCCAAGCAGGGCTAGGTCAGCCCCAGCATTTT	CASSQAGLGQPQHF
-	13	-	TRBV25-1	TRBJ1-2	TGTGCCAGCAGTGAATCGACAGTGGTTGGCTACACCTTC	CASSESTVVGYTF
-	11	-	TRBV3-1/TRBV3-2	TRBJ2-1	TGTGCCAGCAGCCGACTGCGTGAGCAGTTCTTC	CASSRLREQFF
-	11	few	TRBV12-3/TRBV12-4	TRBJ2-7	TGTGCCAGCAGTCAGCAGGGGGAGCAGTACTTC	CASSQQGEQYF
TRBD2	16	-	TRBV3-1/TRBV3-2	TRBJ2-1	TGTGCCAGCACCCCATGGGGAAGCGGGAGTCCCCATGAGCAGTTCTTC	CASTPWGSGSPHEQFF
-	14	-	TRBV18	TRBJ1-2	TGTGCCAGCTCACCACCGCGGGGCAACTATGGCTACACCTTC	CASSPPRGNYGYTF
TRBD1	16	-	TRBV3-1/TRBV3-2	TRBJ2-2	TGTGCCAGAAGAACCGGGACAGGGAGTAACACCGGGGAGCTGTTTTTT	CARRTGTGSNTGELFF
TRBD1	14	-	TRBV6-5	TRBJ2-5	TGTGCCAGCCGGCGCCAGGGGGCGGGTGAGACCCAGTACTTC	CASRRQGAGETQYF
TRBD1	14	-	TRBV29-1	TRBJ2-7	TGCAGCGTAGCCCGAGGGACAGCCTTCTACGAGCAGTACTTC	CSVARGTAFYEQYF
TRBD1	15	-	TRBV7-6	TRBJ2-2	TGTGCCAGCAGCTTAGGGCAGGGGGCCACCGGGGAGCTGTTTTTT	CASSLGQGATGELFF
TRBD2	18	-	TRBV10-2	TRBJ2-1	TGCGCCAGCAGTGAGTCTCGGTGGGAAGCGGGGTATCTAAATGAGCAGTTCTTC	CASSESRWEAGYLNEQFF
-	15	-	TRBV19	TRBJ1-2	TGTGCCAGTAGTCCCCGGGTGGCGGGGTACTATGGCTACACCTTC	CASSPRVAGYYGYTF
TRBD2	13	-	TRBV27	TRBJ2-7	TGTGCCAGCAAGGGACTAGGTGACTACGAGCAGTACTTC	CASKGLGDYEQYF
TRBD1	14	-	TRBV27	TRBJ1-4	TGTGCCAGCAGACAGACAGGGGTCAATGAAAAACTGTTTTTT	CASRQTGVNEKLFF
-	14	-	TRBV6-5	TRBJ1-5	TGTGCCAGCAGGAGACAGGTTATCAATCAGCCCCAGCATTTT	CASRRQVINQPQHF
TRBD1	14	-	TRBV6-5	TRBJ1-2	TGTGCCAGCAGTTACCCGGACAGGTTTAATGGCTACACCTTC	CASSYPDRFNGYTF
TRBD1	15	-	TRBV19	TRBJ2-7	TGTGCCAGTAGTTCGCGGACAGGTTCAACCTACGAGCAGTACTTC	CASSSRTGSTYEQYF
-	15	-	TRBV9	TRBJ2-3	TGTGCCAGCAGCGTTGGGACTCCGGGCACAGATACGCAGTATTTT	CASSVGTPGTDTQYF
-	18	-	TRBV15	TRBJ1-3	TGTGCCACCAGCAGAGATCACTACAAGCTCAGCTCTGGAAACACCATATATTTT	CATSRDHYKLSSGNTIYF
-	17	-	TRBV7-3	TRBJ1-2	TGTGCCAGCAGCTTAGGACCCCCCGTTCGGGGTAACTATGGCTACACCTTC	CASSLGPPVRGNYGYTF
TRBD1	14	-	TRBV6-5	TRBJ1-3	TGTGCCACGAGGGACAGCCGCTCTGGAAACACCATATATTTT	CATRDSRSGNTIYF
-	14	-	TRBV5-6	TRBJ2-5	TGTGCCAGCAGCCCCGGGACACATCAAGAGACCCAGTACTTC	CASSPGTHQETQYF
TRBD1	17	-	TRBV4-1	TRBJ2-2	TGCGCCAGCAGCCAAGACCGGGACAGGGGTCGCACCGGGGAGCTGTTTTTT	CASSQDRDRGRTGELFF
TRBD2	15	-	TRBV5-6	TRBJ2-5	TGTGCCAGCAGCCTGGGACTAGCGGCGTTAGAGACCCAGTACTTC	CASSLGLAALETQYF
TRBD2	16	-	TRBV5-1	TRBJ2-3	TGCGCCAGCAGCTTGTTCGGACTAGCGGGAGAAGATACGCAGTATTTT	CASSLFGLAGEDTQYF
TRBD2	16	-	TRBV27	TRBJ2-1	TGTGCCAGCAAATCCCAAGCGGGAGAACCCTACAATGAGCAGTTCTTC	CASKSQAGEPYNEQFF
TRBD2	15	-	TRBV4-3	TRBJ2-7	TGCGCCAGCAGCCGCGGACTAGCGGTCACCTACGAGCAGTACTTC	CASSRGLAVTYEQYF